One T cell receptor (beta chain) is described in this entry. Antigen unknown. The data are from a study of shared clonotypes between healthy human individuals. Study findings and constraints: The genetic and exposure-history diversity represented was limited by few donors. Estimated clonotype richness was generally higher in naive than memory subsets. Incomplete sequencing of sorted subsets was indicated by rarefaction despite large depth.

Each PCR replicate from the sorted subsets contained around 0.2 ug DNA, which is some 30,000 T cell genomes. Here immunoSEQ multiplex PCR was the method, and the copy in TCRdb shows in-frame clones only, minus some. Altogether about 2.3 million clones are present, 80% to 95% being singletons, with the ten largest covering 0.37%. V was cut by 8 bases and J by 3 bases, with 10 bases left in between. From germline, CDR1 is SNHLY and CDR2 FYNNEI. CDR3 size: 13 residues. This rearrangement joins TRBV2 to TRBJ2-2; the D gene is possibly TRBD2 (6 bases). Sequencing used naive CD4+ T cells from PBMCs. Subset reported: CD45RA+ positively selected. This sequence was found in a man aged 18 to 30 in good health. Some clones in this sample may be carry-over from other donors' samples. CDR3 nucleotides: TGTGCCAGCGTGGGACTTCACACCGGGGAGCTGTTTTTT. This encodes CASVGLHTGELFF.